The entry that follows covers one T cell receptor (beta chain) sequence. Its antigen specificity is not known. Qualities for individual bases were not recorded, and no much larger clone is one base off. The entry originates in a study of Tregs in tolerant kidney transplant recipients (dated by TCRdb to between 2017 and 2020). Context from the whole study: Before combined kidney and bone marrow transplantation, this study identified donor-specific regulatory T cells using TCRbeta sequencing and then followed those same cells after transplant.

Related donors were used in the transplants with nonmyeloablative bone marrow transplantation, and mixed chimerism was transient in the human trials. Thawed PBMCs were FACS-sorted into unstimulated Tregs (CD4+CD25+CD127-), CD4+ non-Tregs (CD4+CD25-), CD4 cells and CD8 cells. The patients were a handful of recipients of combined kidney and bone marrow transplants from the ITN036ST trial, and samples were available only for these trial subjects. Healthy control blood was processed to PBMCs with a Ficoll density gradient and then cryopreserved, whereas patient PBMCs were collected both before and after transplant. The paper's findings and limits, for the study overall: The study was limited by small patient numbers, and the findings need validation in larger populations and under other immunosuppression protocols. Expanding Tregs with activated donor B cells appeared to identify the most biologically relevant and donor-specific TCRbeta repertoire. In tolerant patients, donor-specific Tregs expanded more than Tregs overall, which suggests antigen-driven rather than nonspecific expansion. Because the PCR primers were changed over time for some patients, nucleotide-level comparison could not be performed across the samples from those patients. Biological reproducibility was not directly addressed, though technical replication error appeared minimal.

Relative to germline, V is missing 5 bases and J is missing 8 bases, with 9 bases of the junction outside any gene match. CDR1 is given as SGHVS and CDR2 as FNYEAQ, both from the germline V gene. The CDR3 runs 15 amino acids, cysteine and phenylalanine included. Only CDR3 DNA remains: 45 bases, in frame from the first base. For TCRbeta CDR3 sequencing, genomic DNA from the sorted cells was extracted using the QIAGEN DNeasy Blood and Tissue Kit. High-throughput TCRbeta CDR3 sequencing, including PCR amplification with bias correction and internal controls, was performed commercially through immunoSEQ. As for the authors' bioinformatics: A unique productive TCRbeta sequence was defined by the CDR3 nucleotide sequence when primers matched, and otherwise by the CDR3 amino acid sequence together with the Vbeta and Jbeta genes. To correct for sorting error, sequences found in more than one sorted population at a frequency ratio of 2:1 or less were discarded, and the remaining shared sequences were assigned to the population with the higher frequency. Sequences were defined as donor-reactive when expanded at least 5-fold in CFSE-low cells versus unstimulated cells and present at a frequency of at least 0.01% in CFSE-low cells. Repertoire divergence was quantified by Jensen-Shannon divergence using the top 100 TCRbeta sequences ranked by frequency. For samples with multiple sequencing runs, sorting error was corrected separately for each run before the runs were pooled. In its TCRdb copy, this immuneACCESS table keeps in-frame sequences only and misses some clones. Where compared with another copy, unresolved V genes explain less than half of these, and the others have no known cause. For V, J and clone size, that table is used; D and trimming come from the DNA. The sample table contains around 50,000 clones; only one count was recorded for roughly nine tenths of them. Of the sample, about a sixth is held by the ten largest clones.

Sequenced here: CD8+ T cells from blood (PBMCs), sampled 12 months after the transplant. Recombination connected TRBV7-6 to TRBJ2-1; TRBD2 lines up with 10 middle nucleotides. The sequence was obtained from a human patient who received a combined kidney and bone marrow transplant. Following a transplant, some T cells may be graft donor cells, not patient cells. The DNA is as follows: TGTGCCAGCAGCCTAGGGGCTAGCGGGAGCTATGAGCAGTTCTTC. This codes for CASSLGASGSYEQFF.